This paragraph covers one TCR beta chain sequence. Per the authors' pipeline: Estimation of nucleated cell counts relied on the amplification of reference gene primers. This table comes from immunoSEQ multiplex PCR, and its TCRdb copy is limited to in-frame clones, with some not included. V and J calls and clone size follow that table, whereas D and trimming were derived from the DNA. This table has about 150,000 clones, about 85% appearing once. Seattle patient enrollment occurred during active infection, with longitudinal follow-up thereafter. The record originates from a study of blood T cell repertoires in COVID-19. CDR1 and CDR2 from the germline V gene are LGHNA and YNFKEQ. The length of the CDR3 is 15 residues. V lost 0 bases and J 2 bases, leaving 8 bases between the germline ends.

The source is a woman aged 55-70 years with COVID-19, enrolled during active disease. Sequences were obtained from peripheral blood. The chain is built from TRBV4-2 and TRBJ2-1; D unresolved. CDR3 DNA: TGTGCCAGCAGCCAAGATTTACAGCCCTACAATGAGCAGTTCTTC. Residues: CASSQDLQPYNEQFF.